The 17 T cell receptor gamma chains in this list originate from one sample, sequenced in a study of gamma-delta chains in newborns, infants, children. TCRdb called clones anew from the reads with CATT. The sample has approximately 1,000 gamma-chain clones, approximately 2% seen once. The sequenced material came from blood. Receptors were obtained from a child who was a newborn, infant or young child, either healthy, febrile or measles-vaccinated (not recorded which).

This chain connects TRGV9 to TRGJP. This CDR3 has 17 residues. Germline V gene lookup returns CDR1 GITISATS and CDR2 ISYDGTV (reference sequence). With V trimmed by 3 bases and J by 3 bases, 5 bases remained unmatched. The chain's CDR3 is CALWESSQELGKKIKVF. The DNA for the CDR3 is TGTGCCTTGTGGGAGTCCTCGCAAGAGTTGGGCAAAAAAATCAAGGTATTT.

The rearrangement links TRGV9 to TRGJ1 or TRGJ2. The CDR3 has 15 residues. The germline CDR1 and CDR2 sequences are GITISATS and ISYDGTV (reference sequence). The V segment lost 2 bases and the J segment 0 bases; nucleotides outside the gene matches: 7. CDR3: CALWEESWNYYKKLF. CDR3 coding DNA: TGTGCCTTGTGGGAGGAGTCATGGAATTATTATAAGAAACTCTTT.

This chain connects TRGV9 to TRGJP. Germline-derived CDR1 and CDR2 are GITISATS and ISYDGTV (reference sequence). This CDR3 has 16 residues. The trim removed 0 bases at V and 8 bases at J, leaving 4 bases unmatched. This chain's CDR3 is CALWEVNKLGKKIKVF. The CDR3 DNA sequence: TGTGCCTTGTGGGAGGTGAATAAGTTGGGCAAAAAAATCAAGGTATTT.

In regard to this clone: This DNA translates differently at residue 4 from the TCRdb protein, which is that of a much larger clone; a read error is likely, and the protein shown is the DNA's own translation. V usage is TRGV9 and J usage is TRGJP. This CDR3 has 15 amino acids. V was clipped by 7 bases and J by 3 bases; unmatched bases: 3. From germline, CDR1 is GITISATS and CDR2 ISYDGTV (reference sequence). CDR3 sequence: CALCKQELGKKIKVF. The CDR3 DNA is TGTGCCTTGTGTAAGCAAGAGTTGGGCAAAAAAATCAAGGTATTT.

Worth noting for this clone: A far more abundant clone sits one base away, making this likely a read error. Different DNA sequences within this sample yield the same CDR3. This chain joins TRGV3 and TRGJ1 or TRGJ2. The germline V gene encodes CDR1 VTNTFY and CDR2 YDVSTARD (reference sequence). Trimming took 0 bases from V and 16 from J; bases not matched to a gene: 9. The CDR3 is 11 residues long. The CDR3: CATWDRLGKLF. In DNA form, the CDR3 reads TGTGCCACCTGGGACAGGCTGGGGAAGCTCTTT.

This clone is large within its sample. The chain couples TRGV9 to TRGJ1 or TRGJ2. Per germline, CDR1 GITISATS and CDR2 ISYDGTV (reference sequence). The ends lost 2 bases at V and 4 bases at J; junction bases unmatched: 11. The CDR3 has 15 residues. Written as DNA, the CDR3 is TGTGCCTTGTGGGAGGCCCAAGGGGTCTATTATAAGAAACTCTTT. Translated, it gives CALWEAQGVYYKKLF.

This clone occurred a few times. The genes are TRGV9 and TRGJ1 or TRGJ2. Looked up from germline, CDR1 is GITISATS and CDR2 is ISYDGTV (reference sequence). The CDR3 covers 12 residues. V shed 3 bases and J 1 base; nucleotides not matched to a gene: 0. CDR3: CALWENYYKKLF. In DNA form, the CDR3 reads TGTGCCTTGTGGGAGAATTATTATAAGAAACTCTTT.

Relative to its sample, this clone is large. The rearrangement uses TRGV4 and TRGJ1 or TRGJ2. The V gene end was trimmed by 4 bases and the J gene end by 10 bases; junction bases not matched to a gene: 10. The CDR3 runs 12 residues. Germline CDR1 EGSTGY, CDR2 YDSYTSSV. The CDR3, as DNA: TGTGCCACCTGGGACGGACTTAGGAAGAAACTCTTT. Translating it yields CATWDGLRKKLF.

This clone turned up a few times. Translating this DNA gives a protein that differs at residue 8 from the TCRdb one, which belongs to a much larger clone; a read error is likely, and the protein shown is this translation. The chain couples TRGV3 to TRGJ1 or TRGJ2. V lost 3 bases to trimming and J lost 8 bases; unmatched junction nucleotides: 7. CDR1 is VTNTFY, CDR2 YDVSTARD, per germline (reference sequence). The CDR3 sequence is 12 residues long. The CDR3 DNA is TGTGCCACCTGGGACGAACAGCATAAGAAACTCTTT. Its protein product is CATWDEQHKKLF.

This clone counts as medium-sized. The chain combines TRGV9 with TRGJP. CDR3 length equals 15 residues. Germline V lookup: CDR1 GITISATS, CDR2 ISYDGTV (reference sequence). The junction had 2 bases not matched to a gene; V was cut back by 0 bases and J by 9 bases. The CDR3 coding sequence is TGTGCCTTGTGGGAGGTGGCGTTGGGCAAAAAAATCAAGGTATTT. Encoded protein: CALWEVALGKKIKVF.

This clone occurred a few times. TCRdb's listed protein matches a much larger clone and diverges from this DNA's translation at residue 6, likely through a read error; the protein shown comes from the DNA. The rearrangement uses TRGV3 and TRGJ1 or TRGJ2. The CDR3 is 12 amino acids. Germline-derived CDR1 and CDR2 are VTNTFY and YDVSTARD (reference sequence). With V trimmed by 3 bases and J by 12 bases, 11 bases remained unmatched. This CDR3 reads CATWDGREGKLF. The DNA of the CDR3 is TGTGCCACCTGGGACGGGCGTGAGGGGAAACTCTTT.

V is TRGV2 and J is TRGJ1 or TRGJ2. Germline trimming cut 0 bases from V and 8 bases from J; bases unmatched to any gene: 7. The CDR3 is made up of 13 amino acids. Germline-derived CDR1 and CDR2 are EGSNGY and YDSYNSKV. CDR3 in DNA: TGTGCCACCTGGGACGGGCCCCACAATAAGAAACTCTTT. It encodes CATWDGPHNKKLF.

This clone was detected only a few times. At the DNA level, this CDR3 is encoded by other sequences in the same sample as well. This chain joins TRGV9 and TRGJ1 or TRGJ2. Germline V lookup: CDR1 GITISATS, CDR2 ISYDGTV (reference sequence). CDR3 size: 13 residues. V was pared by 0 bases and J by 4 bases, with 3 bases of the junction left unmatched. As DNA, the CDR3 is TGTGCCTTGTGGGAGGTGCCGTATTATAAGAAACTCTTT. It encodes CALWEVPYYKKLF.

As regards this clone: Translating this DNA gives a protein that differs at residue 5 from the TCRdb one, which belongs to a much larger clone; a read error is likely, and the protein shown is this translation. The rearrangement joins TRGV8 to TRGJ1 or TRGJ2. The V segment lost 5 bases and the J segment 3 bases; nucleotides outside the gene matches: 4. The CDR3 spans 12 residues. The germline CDR1 and CDR2 sequences are VENAVY and YDSYNSRV. Here the CDR3 reads CATWAGYYKKLF. In DNA, the CDR3 is TGTGCCACCTGGGCCGGTTATTATAAGAAACTCTTT.

Regarding this clone: One end of the junction is discordant with germline, which a read error may explain. The rearrangement links TRGV9 to TRGJ1 or TRGJ2. The CDR3 length is 18 residues. Germline V gene data show CDR1 as GITISATS and CDR2 as ISYDGTV (reference sequence). The CDR3, as DNA: TGTGCCTTGTGGGACCTAGGTTTCGTGTTGGAATCATATTATAACAAACTCTTT. Translated: CALWDLGFVLESYYNKLF.

Regarding this clone: The protein that TCRdb holds for this DNA derives from a much larger clone and differs from the translated DNA at residue 7, which likely indicates a read error; the protein shown here is translated from the DNA. V usage is TRGV9 and J usage is TRGJP. The CDR3 has 15 amino acids. Unmatched junction bases numbered 7, after V lost 5 bases and J lost 9 bases. CDR1 GITISATS and CDR2 ISYDGTV come from the germline V gene (reference sequence). The CDR3 loop reads CALWGLGLGKKIKVF. The CDR3 DNA reads TGTGCCTTGTGGGGTTTAGGGTTGGGCAAAAAAATCAAGGTATTT.

On this clone: Only one base separates this from a far larger clonotype, so it likely reflects a read error. In the same sample, other DNA sequences code for this CDR3. The V gene is TRGV9, the J gene TRGJP. CDR3 length: 16 amino acids. Per germline, CDR1 GITISATS and CDR2 ISYDGTV (reference sequence). Written as DNA, the CDR3 is TGTGCCTTGTGGGAGGGTCAAGAGTTGGGCAAAAAAATAAAGGTATTT. Translating it yields CALWEGQELGKKIKVF.